A single TCR beta chain is shown here with its context. Its antigen is not identified. This specimen belongs to a study of cytomegalovirus exposure and HLA in healthy donors. V was cut by 4 bases and J by 1 base, with 10 bases left in between. This CDR3 spans 13 amino acids. Germline V gene data show CDR1 as GTSNPN and CDR2 as SVGIG (reference sequence). Donors came from a validation cohort of some 130 subjects, distinct from the first 666-subject cohort. Repertoires were generated with immunoSEQ multiplex PCR, while TCRdb's copy carries only in-frame clones and drops some. The table lists 250,000 to 300,000 clones, roughly 90% of them singletons. Study-wide points: High sensitivity and specificity were reportedly achieved when the classifier diagnosed cytomegalovirus status. The listing of fewer than 200 TCR beta chains classed them as cytomegalovirus-associated.

The source of this sequence is a woman under 30 in good health and CMV-seronegative. The sequencing input was PBMCs. The chain recombines TRBV30 with TRBJ1-1; D may be TRBD1 (5 bases). CDR3 region: CAWTGGRNTEAFF. Written as DNA, the CDR3 is TGTGCCTGGACCGGGGGGAGGAACACTGAAGCTTTCTTT.